This T cell receptor (beta chain) appears in the sequencing data of a study of cytomegalovirus exposure and HLA in healthy donors. Sequenced by immunoSEQ multiplex PCR; TCRdb stores in-frame clones only, minus some. Found here are about 64,000 clones, roughly 95% of them singletons; the top ten hold less than 7%. CDR3 size: 15 residues. The V gene lost 2 bases and the J gene lost 0 bases, with 10 bases spanning the gap. Germline V gene data show CDR1 as SGHRS and CDR2 as YFSETQ. Input material: PBMCs. The origin of this receptor is a woman aged 18-30 years in good health and CMV-seropositive. The chain uses TRBV5-1 and TRBJ2-3, with a tentative D call TRBD2 (6 bases). The CDR3 loop reads CASSFSGSSTDTQYF. CDR3 in DNA: TGCGCCAGCAGCTTTAGCGGATCTAGCACAGATACGCAGTATTTT.